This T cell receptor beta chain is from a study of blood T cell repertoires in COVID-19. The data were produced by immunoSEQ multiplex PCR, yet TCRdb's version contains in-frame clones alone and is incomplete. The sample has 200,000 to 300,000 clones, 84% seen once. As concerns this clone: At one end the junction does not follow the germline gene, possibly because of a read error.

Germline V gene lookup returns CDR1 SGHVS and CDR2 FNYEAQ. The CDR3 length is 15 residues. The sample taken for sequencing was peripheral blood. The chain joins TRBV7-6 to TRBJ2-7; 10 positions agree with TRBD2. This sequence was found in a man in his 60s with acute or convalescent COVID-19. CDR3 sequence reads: CASSPGLAAASIPSF. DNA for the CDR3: TGTGCCAGCAGCCCAGGACTAGCGGCAGCCTCCATTCCCTCTTTC.